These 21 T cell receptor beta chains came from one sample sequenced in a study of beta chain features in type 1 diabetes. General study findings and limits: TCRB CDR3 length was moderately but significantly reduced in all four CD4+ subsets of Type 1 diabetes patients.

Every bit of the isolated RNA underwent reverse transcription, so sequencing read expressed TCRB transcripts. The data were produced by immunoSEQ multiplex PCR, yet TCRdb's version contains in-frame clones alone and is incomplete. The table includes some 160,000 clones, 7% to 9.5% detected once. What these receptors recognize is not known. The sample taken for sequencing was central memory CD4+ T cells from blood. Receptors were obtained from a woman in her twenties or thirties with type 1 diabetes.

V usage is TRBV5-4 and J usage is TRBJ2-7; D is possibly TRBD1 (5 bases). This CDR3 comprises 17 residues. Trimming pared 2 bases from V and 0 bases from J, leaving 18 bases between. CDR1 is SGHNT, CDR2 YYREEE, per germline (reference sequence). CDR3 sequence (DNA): TGTGCCAGCAGCTTAGGTGGATCCAGGGTTTTCTCCTACGAGCAGTACTTC. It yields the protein CASSLGGSRVFSYEQYF.

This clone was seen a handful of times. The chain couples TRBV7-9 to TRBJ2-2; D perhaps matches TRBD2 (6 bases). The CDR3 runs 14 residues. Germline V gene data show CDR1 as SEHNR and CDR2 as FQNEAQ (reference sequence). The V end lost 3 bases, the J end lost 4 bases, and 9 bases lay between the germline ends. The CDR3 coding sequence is TGTGCCAGCAGCTTGGGCGGGGCCACCGGGGAGCTGTTTTTT. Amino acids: CASSLGGATGELFF.

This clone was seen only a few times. CDR3 amino acids: CATHVEGGNYGYTF. The CDR3 DNA is TGTGCCACCCACGTTGAGGGGGGGAACTATGGCTACACCTTC. The chain combines TRBV28 with TRBJ1-2, with a weak D call TRBD1 (6 bases). The germline V gene has CDR1 MDHEN and CDR2 SYDVKM. The CDR3 is 14 amino acids. Deletions cut 10 bases from V and 2 bases from J, with 17 bases between.

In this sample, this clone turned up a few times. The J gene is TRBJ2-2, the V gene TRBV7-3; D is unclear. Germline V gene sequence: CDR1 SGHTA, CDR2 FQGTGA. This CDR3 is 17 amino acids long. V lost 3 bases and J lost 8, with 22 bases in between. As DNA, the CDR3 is TGTGCCAGCAGCTTCACACAAACATCCCACGTTGGTGGGGAGCTGTTTTTT. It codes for CASSFTQTSHVGGELFF.

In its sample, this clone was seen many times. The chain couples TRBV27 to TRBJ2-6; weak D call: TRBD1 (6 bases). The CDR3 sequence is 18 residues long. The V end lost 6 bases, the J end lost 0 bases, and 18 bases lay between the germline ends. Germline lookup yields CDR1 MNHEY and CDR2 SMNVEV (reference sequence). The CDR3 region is CASSRVGAYSSGANVLTF. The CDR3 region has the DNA TGTGCCAGCAGCCGCGTGGGGGCTTATAGCTCTGGGGCCAACGTCCTGACTTTC.

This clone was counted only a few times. This CDR3 reads CASSSSGGVGTQYF. CDR3 in DNA: TGTGCCAGCAGCAGTAGCGGAGGGGTAGGGACCCAGTACTTC. The gene calls are TRBV7-8 and TRBJ2-5; D might be TRBD2 (6 bases). CDR1 and CDR2 (germline): SGHVS, FQNEAQ. The CDR3 contains 14 residues. Trimming cost V 5 bases and J 7 bases, with 17 bases left between them.

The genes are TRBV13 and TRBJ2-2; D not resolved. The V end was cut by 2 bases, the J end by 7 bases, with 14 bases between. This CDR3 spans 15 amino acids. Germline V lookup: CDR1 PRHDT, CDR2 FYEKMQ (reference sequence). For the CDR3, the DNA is TGTGCCAGCAGCTTAAGACTCCGGGTCAACGGGGAGCTGTTTTTT. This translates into CASSLRLRVNGELFF. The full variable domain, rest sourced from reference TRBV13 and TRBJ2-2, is AAGVIQSPRHLIKEKRETATLKCYPIPRHDTVYWYQQGPGQDPQFLISFYEKMQSDKGSIPDRFSAQQFSDYHSELNMSSLELGDSALYFCASSLRLRVNGELFFGEGSRLTVL.

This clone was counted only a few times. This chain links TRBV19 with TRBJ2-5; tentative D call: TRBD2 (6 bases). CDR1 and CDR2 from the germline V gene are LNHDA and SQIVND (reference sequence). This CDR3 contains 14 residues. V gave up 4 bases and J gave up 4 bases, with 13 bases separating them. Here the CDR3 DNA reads TGTGCCAGTAGTACGCATGTGGGAGGAGAGACCCAGTACTTC. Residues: CASSTHVGGETQYF.

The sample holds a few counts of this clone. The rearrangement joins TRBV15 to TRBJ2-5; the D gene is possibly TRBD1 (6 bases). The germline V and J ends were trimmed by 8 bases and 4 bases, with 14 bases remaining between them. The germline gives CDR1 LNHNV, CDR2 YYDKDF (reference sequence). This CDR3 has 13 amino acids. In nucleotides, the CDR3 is TGTGCCACCGCCGGACAGCATCGAGAGACCCAGTACTTC. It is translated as CATAGQHRETQYF.

This CDR3 reads CASRKPSTGKYEQYF. DNA of the CDR3: TGTGCCAGCCGCAAACCTTCGACAGGGAAATACGAGCAGTACTTC. V usage is TRBV6-5 and J usage is TRBJ2-7, with 7 bases aligning to TRBD1. CDR3 size: 15 residues. Germline V gives CDR1 MNHEY, CDR2 SVGAGI. The junction had 14 bases not matched to a gene; V was cut back by 8 bases and J by 4 bases.

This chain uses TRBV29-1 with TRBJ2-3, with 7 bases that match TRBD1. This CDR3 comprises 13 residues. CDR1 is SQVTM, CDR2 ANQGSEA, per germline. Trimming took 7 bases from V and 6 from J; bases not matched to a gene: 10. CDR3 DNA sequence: TGCAGCGCCGAATGGGGACAGAGGGATACGCAGTATTTT. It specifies CSAEWGQRDTQYF.

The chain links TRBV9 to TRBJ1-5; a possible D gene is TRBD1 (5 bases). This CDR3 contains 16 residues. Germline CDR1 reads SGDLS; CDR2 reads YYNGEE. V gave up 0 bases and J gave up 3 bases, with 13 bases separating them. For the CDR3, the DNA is TGTGCCAGCAGCGTAGTGGCGGGGGTCTTCAATCAGCCCCAGCATTTT. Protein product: CASSVVAGVFNQPQHF. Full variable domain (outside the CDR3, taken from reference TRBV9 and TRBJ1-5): DSGVTQTPKHLITATGQRVTLRCSPRSGDLSVYWYQQSLDQGLQFLIQYYNGEERAKGNILERFSAQQFPDLHSELNLSSLELGDSALYFCASSVVAGVFNQPQHFGDGTRLSIL.

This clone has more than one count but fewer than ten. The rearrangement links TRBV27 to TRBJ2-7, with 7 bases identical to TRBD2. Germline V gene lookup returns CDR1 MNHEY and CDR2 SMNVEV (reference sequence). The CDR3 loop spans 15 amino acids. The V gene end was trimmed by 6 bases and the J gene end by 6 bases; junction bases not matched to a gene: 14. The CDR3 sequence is CASSSGTNRLSEQYF. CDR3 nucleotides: TGTGCCAGCAGCTCCGGGACTAACCGTCTTTCCGAGCAGTACTTC.

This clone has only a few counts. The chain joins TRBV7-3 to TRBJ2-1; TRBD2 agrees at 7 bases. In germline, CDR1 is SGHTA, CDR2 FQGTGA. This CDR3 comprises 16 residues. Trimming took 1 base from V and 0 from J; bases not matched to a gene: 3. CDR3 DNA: TGTGCCAGCAGCTTAATGGGCGGGAGCTCCTACAATGAGCAGTTCTTC. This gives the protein CASSLMGGSSYNEQFF.

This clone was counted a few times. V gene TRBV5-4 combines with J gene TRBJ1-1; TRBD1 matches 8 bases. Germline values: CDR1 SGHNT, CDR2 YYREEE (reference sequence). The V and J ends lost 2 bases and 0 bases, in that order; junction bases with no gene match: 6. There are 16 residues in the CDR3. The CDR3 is CASSFEGQGVNTEAFF. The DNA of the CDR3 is TGTGCCAGCAGCTTCGAAGGACAGGGCGTGAACACTGAAGCTTTCTTT.

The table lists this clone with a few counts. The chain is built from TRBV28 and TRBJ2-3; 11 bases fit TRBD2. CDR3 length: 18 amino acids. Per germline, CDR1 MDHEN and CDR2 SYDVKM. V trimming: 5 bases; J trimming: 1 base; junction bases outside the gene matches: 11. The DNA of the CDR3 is TGTGCCAGCAGTCCCCCGGCTAGCGGGAGGCCGGGCACAGATACGCAGTATTTT. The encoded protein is CASSPPASGRPGTDTQYF.

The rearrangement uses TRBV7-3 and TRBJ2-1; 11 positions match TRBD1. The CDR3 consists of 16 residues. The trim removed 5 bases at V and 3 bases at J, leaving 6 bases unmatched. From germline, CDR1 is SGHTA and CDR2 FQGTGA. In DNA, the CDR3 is TGTGCCAGCAGCCCCCAAGGGACAGGGGGCTACAATGAGCAGTTCTTC. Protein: CASSPQGTGGYNEQFF.

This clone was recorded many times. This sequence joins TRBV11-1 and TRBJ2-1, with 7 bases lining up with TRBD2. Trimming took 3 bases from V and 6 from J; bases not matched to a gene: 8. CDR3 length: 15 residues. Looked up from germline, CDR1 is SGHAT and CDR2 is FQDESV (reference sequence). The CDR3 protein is CASSFPSGGINEQFF. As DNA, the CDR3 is TGTGCCAGCAGCTTCCCTAGCGGAGGAATCAATGAGCAGTTCTTC.

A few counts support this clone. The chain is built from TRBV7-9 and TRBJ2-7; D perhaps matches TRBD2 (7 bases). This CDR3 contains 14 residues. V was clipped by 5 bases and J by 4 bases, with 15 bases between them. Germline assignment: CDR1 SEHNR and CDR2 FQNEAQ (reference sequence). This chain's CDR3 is CASSEGGGGYEQYF. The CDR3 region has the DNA TGTGCCAGCAGCGAGGGGGGAGGGGGTTACGAGCAGTACTTC.

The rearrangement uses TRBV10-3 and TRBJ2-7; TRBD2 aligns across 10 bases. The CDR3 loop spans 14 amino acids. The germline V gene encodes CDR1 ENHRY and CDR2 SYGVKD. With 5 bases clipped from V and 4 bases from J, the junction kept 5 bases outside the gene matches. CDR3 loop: CAISSSGSAYEQYF. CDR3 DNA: TGTGCCATCAGTTCTAGCGGGAGCGCGTACGAGCAGTACTTC.

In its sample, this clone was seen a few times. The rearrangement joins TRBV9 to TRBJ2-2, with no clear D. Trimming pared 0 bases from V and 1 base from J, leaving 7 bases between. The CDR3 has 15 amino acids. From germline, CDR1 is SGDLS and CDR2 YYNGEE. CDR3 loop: CASSVGGLNTGELFF. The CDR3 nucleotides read TGTGCCAGCAGCGTAGGTGGCCTGAACACCGGGGAGCTGTTTTTT.